Below, one T cell receptor (beta chain) is given with its context. Its antigen is as yet unknown. This sample is drawn from a study of T cell repertoires in cytomegalovirus infection. Study-wide background: Public TCR beta signatures were indicative of both CMV infection and a matching HLA type.

TCRdb reprocessed the reads via MiXCR and lists one record per CDR3 protein. The table has hundreds of thousands of distinct CDR3 sequences, approximately 24% seen once; the top ten hold 6.5% to 10%. The study's findings and limits: Of the TCR beta families, the public ones yielded a cumulative frequency that identified carriers of CMV plus the relevant HLA. In two of eight donors, the top clonotype was HLA-C-restricted CMV-specific.

The germline V and J ends were trimmed by 6 bases and 0 bases, with 21 bases remaining between them. The CDR3 consists of 18 residues. Per germline, CDR1 MNHNY and CDR2 SVGAGI (reference sequence). Sequences were obtained from CD8+ T cells from PBMCs. The chain has TRBV6-6 and TRBJ1-5; D uncertain. The TCR originated in a human donor in good health (CMV status not recorded). Some clones in this sample may be carry-over from other donors' samples. CDR3: CASRYEALAVYSNQPQHF. CDR3 DNA: TGTGCCAGCAGGTACGAGGCGCTTGCAGTGTATAGCAATCAGCCCCAGCATTTT.